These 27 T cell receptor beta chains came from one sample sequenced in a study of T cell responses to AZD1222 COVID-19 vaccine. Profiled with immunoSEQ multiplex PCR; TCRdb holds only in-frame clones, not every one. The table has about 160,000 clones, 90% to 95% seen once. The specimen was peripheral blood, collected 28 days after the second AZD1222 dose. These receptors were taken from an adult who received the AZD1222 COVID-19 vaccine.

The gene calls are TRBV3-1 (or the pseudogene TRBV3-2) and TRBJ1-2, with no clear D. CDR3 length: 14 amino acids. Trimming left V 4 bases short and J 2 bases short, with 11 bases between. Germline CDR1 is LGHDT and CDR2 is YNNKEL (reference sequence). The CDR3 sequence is CASSRRAGNYGYTF. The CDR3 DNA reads TGTGCCAGCAGCCGAAGGGCGGGAAACTATGGCTACACCTTC.

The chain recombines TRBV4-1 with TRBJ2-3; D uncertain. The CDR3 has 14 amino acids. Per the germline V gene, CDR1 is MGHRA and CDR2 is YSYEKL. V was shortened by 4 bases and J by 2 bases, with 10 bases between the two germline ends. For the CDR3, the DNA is TGCGCCAGCAGCCGGACGGGTGACACAGATACGCAGTATTTT. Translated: CASSRTGDTDTQYF.

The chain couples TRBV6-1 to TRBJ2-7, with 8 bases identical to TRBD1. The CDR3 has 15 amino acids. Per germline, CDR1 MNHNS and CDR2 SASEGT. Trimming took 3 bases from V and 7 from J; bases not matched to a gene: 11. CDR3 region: CASSDGQGLAREQYF. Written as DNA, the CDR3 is TGTGCCAGCAGTGATGGACAGGGCCTGGCTAGAGAGCAGTACTTC.

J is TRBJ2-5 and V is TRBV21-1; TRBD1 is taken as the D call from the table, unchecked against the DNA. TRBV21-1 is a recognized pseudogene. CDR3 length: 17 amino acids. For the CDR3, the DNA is TGTGCCAGCAGCAAGGGCTGGACAGCGGCTTCCCAAGAGACCCAGTACTTC. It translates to CASSKGWTAASQETQYF.

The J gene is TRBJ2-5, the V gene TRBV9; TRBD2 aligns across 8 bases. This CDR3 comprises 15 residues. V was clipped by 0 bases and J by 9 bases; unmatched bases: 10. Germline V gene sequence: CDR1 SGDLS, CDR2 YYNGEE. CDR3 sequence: CASSVDSGGQVSQYF. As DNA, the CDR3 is TGTGCCAGCAGCGTAGACTCGGGGGGGCAAGTGTCCCAGTACTTC.

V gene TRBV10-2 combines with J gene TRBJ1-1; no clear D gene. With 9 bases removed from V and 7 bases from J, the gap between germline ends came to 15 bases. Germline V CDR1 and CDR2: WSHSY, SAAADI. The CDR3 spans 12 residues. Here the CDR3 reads CASRAEANEAFF. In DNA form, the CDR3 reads TGCGCCAGTCGGGCAGAGGCGAATGAAGCTTTCTTT.

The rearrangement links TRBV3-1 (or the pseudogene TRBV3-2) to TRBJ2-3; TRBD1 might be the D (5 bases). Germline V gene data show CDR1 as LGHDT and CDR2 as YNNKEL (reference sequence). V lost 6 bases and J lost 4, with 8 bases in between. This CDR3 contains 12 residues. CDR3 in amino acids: CASRGLADTQYF. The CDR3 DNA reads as TGTGCCAGCAGGGGGCTGGCAGATACGCAGTATTTT.

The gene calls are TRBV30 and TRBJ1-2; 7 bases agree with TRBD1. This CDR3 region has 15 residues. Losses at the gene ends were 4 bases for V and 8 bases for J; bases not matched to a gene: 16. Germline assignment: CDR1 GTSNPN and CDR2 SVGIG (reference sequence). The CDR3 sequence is CAWTKPGQSLRGYTF. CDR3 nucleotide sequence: TGTGCCTGGACGAAACCGGGACAGTCCCTAAGGGGCTACACCTTC.

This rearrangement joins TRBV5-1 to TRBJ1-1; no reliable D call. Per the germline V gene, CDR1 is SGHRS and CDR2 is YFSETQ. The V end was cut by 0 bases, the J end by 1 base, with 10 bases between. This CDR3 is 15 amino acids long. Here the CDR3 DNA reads TGCGCCAGCAGCTTGGCCAATGGGTGGAACACTGAAGCTTTCTTT. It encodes CASSLANGWNTEAFF.

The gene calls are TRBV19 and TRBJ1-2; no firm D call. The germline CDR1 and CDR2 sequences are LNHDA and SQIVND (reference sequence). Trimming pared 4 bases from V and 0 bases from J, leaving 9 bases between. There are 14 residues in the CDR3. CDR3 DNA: TGTGCCAGTAGTACATCGACGGCTAACTATGGCTACACCTTC. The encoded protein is CASSTSTANYGYTF.

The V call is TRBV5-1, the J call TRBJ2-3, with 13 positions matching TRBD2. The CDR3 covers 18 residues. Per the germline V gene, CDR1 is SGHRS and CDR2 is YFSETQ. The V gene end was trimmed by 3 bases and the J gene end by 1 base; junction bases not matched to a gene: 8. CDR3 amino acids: CASSYGTSGDLRTDTQYF. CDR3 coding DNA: TGCGCCAGCAGCTACGGGACTAGCGGGGACCTTCGCACAGATACGCAGTATTTT. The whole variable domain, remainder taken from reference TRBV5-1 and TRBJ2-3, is KAGVTQTPRYLIKTRGQQVTLSCSPISGHRSVSWYQQTPGQGLQFLFEYFSETQRNKGNFPGRFSGRQFSNSRSEMNVSTLELGDSALYLCASSYGTSGDLRTDTQYFGPGTRLTVL.

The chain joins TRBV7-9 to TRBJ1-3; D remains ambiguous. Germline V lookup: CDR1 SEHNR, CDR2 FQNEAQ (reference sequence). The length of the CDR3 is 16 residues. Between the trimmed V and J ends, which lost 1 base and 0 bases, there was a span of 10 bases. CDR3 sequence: CASSLEAGFSGNTIYF. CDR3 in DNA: TGTGCCAGCAGCTTAGAGGCCGGATTCTCTGGAAACACCATATATTTT.

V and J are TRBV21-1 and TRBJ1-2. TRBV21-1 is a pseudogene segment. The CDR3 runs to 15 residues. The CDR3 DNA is TGTGCCAGCAGCGGAAGGTTCTGGGTTAACTATGGCTACACCTTC. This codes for CASSGRFWVNYGYTF.

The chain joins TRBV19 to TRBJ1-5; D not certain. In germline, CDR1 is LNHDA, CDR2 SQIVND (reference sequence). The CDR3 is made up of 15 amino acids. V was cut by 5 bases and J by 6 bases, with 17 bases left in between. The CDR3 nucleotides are TGTGCCAGTAGTCCCTACCACGGGTCACGTCAGCCCCAGCATTTT. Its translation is CASSPYHGSRQPQHF.

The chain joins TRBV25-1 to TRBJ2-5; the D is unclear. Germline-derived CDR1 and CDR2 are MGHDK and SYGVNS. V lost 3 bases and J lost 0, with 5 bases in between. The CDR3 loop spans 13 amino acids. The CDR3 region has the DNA TGTGCCAGCAGTGACCCCAACCAAGAGACCCAGTACTTC. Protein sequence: CASSDPNQETQYF.

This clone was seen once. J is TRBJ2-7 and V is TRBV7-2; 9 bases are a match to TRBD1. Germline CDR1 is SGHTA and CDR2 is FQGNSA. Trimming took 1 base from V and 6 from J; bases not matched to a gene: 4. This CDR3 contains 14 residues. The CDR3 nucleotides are TGTGCCAGCAGCTTAGACAGGGGGCTTGGCGAGCAGTACTTC. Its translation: CASSLDRGLGEQYF.

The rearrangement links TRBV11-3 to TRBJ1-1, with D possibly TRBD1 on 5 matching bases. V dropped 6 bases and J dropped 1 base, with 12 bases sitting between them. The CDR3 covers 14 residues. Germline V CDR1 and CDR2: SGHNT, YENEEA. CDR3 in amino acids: CASSGGYPNTEAFF. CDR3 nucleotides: TGTGCCAGCAGTGGGGGGTATCCGAACACTGAAGCTTTCTTT.

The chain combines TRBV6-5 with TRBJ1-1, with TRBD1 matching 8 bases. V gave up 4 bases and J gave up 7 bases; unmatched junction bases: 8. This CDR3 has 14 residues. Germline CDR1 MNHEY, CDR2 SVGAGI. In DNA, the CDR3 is TGTGCCAGCAGTTCTCTCAGGGGGCGAGGTGAAGCTTTCTTT. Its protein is CASSSLRGRGEAFF.

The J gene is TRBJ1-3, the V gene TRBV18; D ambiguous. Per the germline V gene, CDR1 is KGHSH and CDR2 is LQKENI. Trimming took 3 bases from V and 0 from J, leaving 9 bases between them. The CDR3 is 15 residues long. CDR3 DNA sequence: TGTGCCAGCTCACCCCGGGCCCGCTCTGGAAACACCATATATTTT. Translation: CASSPRARSGNTIYF.

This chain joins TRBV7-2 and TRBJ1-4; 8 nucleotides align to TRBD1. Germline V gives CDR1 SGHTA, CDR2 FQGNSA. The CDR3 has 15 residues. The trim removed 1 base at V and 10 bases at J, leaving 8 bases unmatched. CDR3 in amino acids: CASSLDGRGLGKLFF. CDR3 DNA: TGTGCCAGCAGCTTAGATGGCAGGGGGCTTGGAAAACTGTTTTTT.

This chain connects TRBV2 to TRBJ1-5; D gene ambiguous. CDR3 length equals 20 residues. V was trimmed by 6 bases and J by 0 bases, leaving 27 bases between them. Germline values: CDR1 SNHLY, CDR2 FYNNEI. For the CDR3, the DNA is TGTGCCAGCAGCGGCCCTAGGAAAGGGTCCGCCTTAATTAGCAATCAGCCCCAGCATTTT. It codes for CASSGPRKGSALISNQPQHF.

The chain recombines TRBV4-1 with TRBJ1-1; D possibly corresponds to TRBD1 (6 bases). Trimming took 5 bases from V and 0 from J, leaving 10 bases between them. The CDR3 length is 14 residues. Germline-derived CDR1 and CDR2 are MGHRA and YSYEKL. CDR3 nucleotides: TGCGCCAGCAGCTCACAGGGTTTGAACACTGAAGCTTTCTTT. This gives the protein CASSSQGLNTEAFF.

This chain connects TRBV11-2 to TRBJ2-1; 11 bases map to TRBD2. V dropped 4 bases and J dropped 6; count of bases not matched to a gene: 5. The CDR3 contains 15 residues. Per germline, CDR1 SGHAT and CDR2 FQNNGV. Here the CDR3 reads CASSSGTSGLNEQFF. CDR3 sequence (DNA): TGTGCCAGCAGCTCCGGGACTAGCGGACTCAATGAGCAGTTCTTC.

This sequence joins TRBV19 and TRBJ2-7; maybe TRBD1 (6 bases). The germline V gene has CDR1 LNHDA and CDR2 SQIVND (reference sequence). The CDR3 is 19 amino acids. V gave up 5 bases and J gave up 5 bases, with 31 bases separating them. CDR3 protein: CASSDGWAGALALANEQYF. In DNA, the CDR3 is TGTGCCAGTAGTGATGGTTGGGCAGGGGCGCTAGCCCTCGCGAACGAGCAGTACTTC.

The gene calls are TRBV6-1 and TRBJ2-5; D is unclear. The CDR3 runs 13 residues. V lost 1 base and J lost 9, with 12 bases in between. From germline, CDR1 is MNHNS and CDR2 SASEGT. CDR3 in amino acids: CASSEEPTSAQYF. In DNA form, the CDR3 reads TGTGCCAGCAGTGAAGAGCCGACATCGGCCCAGTACTTC.

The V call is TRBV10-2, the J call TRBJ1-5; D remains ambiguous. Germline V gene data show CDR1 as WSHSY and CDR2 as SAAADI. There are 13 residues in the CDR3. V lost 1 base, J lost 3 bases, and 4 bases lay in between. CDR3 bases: TGCGCCAGCAGTGAGTGGGCCAATCAGCCCCAGCATTTT. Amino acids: CASSEWANQPQHF.

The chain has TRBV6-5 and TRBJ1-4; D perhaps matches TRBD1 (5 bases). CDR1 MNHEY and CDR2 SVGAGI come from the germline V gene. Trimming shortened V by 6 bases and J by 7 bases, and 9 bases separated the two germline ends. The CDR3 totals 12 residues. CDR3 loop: CASSSQAEKLFF. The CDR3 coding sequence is TGTGCCAGCAGCTCACAGGCTGAAAAACTGTTTTTT.